The clone carrying this TCR beta chain was recorded many times. What it recognizes is unknown. Diagnoses were made from clinical symptoms, serum measures (thyroxine and TRAb), thyroid ultrasound and orbital computed tomography. These data are taken from a study of T cells in Graves' hyperthyroidism and ophthalmopathy. Study-wide results and caveats: Most clonotypes expanded in thyroid above 0.001 were likewise present in blood.

The source material, RNA transcripts, was used to amplify TCR beta CDR3 regions. Using the HTBI primer set, a first-round RT-PCR was run on the TCR CDR3. One entry per CDR3 protein results from TCRdb running MiXCR on the multiplex PCR reads. The data hold approximately 370,000 distinct CDR3 sequences, with roughly 17% observed a single time. This CDR3 comprises 13 residues. V was clipped by 2 bases and J by 0 bases, with 4 bases between them. From germline, CDR1 is MNHEY and CDR2 SVGEGT. Sequencing input: blood. The chain recombines TRBV6-2 or TRBV6-3 with TRBJ1-2; D unclear. The receptor's source is a woman aged 25 to 39 with Graves' hyperthyroidism that later progressed to Graves' ophthalmopathy. The CDR3 spells CASSYDANYGYTF. CDR3 nucleotide sequence: TGTGCCAGCAGTTACGACGCTAACTATGGCTACACCTTC.